This T cell receptor (beta chain) was recovered during a study of identical twins. TCRdb analysed the 5' RACE reads with MiXCR anew, one entry per CDR3 protein. The table has hundreds of thousands of distinct CDR3 sequences, around a sixth seen once; the top ten hold around 13%. V lost 4 bases to trimming and J lost 7 bases, with 16 bases between them. Germline CDR1 is SQVTM and CDR2 is ANQGSEA. The CDR3 sequence is 13 residues long. In addition, the sample was reused for a study of T cells expressing NK-cell markers. From that report: It was sorted CD3+CD56-NKG2C+, CD3+CD56+NKG2C- and CD3+CD56+NKG2C+ T cells that provided the TCR beta repertoires. NKG2C+ dominant clonotypes from more than 5 donors made up about 1.0-7.5% of CD8+ T cells. Among a few donors, these clonotypes also ranked first in the CD3+CD56-NKG2C+ fraction. Clarity on HCMV specificity was lacking for the expanded NKG2C+ T cell clones.

The TCR sequence derives from a woman under 30 in good health. The sample consisted of PBMCs. The chain employs TRBV29-1 and TRBJ1-2, with TRBD1 as a possible D gene (5 bases). The CDR3 region has the DNA TGCAGCGTTGGGGGGGACGGAGGACTTGGCTACACCTTC. This codes for CSVGGDGGLGYTF.